One and the same sample provided the 20 T cell receptor beta chains below, sequenced in a study of control samples from healthy donors and cancer patients. TCRdb's copy holds only in-frame clones and misses some; the assay was immunoSEQ multiplex PCR. The sample shows some 82,000 clones, 87% of them seen only once. Sequencing was performed on blood. The receptor set was obtained from a man in his forties or fifties in good health.

V usage is TRBV30 and J usage is TRBJ1-2, with 10 bases that match TRBD1. The CDR3 has 13 amino acids. The J segment lost 8 bases and the V segment lost 3 bases, leaving 6 bases of the junction unmatched. Germline CDR1 GTSNPN, CDR2 SVGIG (reference sequence). The CDR3: CAWRGQGKFGYTF. CDR3 nucleotides: TGTGCCTGGAGGGGACAGGGGAAGTTCGGCTACACCTTC.

The chain couples TRBV24-1 to TRBJ2-1; D call uncertain. The CDR3 has 13 residues. Between the trimmed V and J ends, which lost 7 bases and 5 bases, there was a span of 11 bases. Germline lookup yields CDR1 KGHDR and CDR2 SFDVKD. The CDR3 DNA reads TGTGCCACCAGAAAATCCGTTGACAATGAGCAGTTCTTC. This translates into CATRKSVDNEQFF.

This clone was seen once. The chain employs TRBV29-1 and TRBJ2-3; D tentatively reads TRBD1 or TRBD2 (5 bases each). CDR1 and CDR2 from the germline V gene are SQVTM and ANQGSEA. V was trimmed by 4 bases and J by 3 bases, leaving 11 bases between them. The CDR3 has 13 residues. For the CDR3, the DNA is TGCAGCGTTGGAGGGGTGGTAACAGATACGCAGTATTTT. Amino acids: CSVGGVVTDTQYF.

The gene calls are TRBV24-1 and TRBJ2-2; 7 positions match TRBD2. Germline values: CDR1 KGHDR, CDR2 SFDVKD. The CDR3 has 14 amino acids. V lost 3 bases and J lost 5; bases outside the gene matches: 2. The CDR3, as DNA: TGTGCCACCAGTGATCCACTAGCGACCGGGGAGCTGTTTTTT. Translation: CATSDPLATGELFF.

The chain joins TRBV5-1 to TRBJ1-3; D remains unclear. The CDR3 has 15 amino acids. Between the trimmed V and J ends, which lost 5 bases and 4 bases, there was a span of 16 bases. The germline CDR1 and CDR2 sequences are SGHRS and YFSETQ. CDR3 in DNA: TGCGCCAGCAGTTCCAGGTCAGGCATCGGAAACACCATATATTTT. Translating gives CASSSRSGIGNTIYF. The full variable domain, its missing parts supplied by reference TRBV5-1 and TRBJ1-3, is KAGVTQTPRYLIKTRGQQVTLSCSPISGHRSVSWYQQTPGQGLQFLFEYFSETQRNKGNFPGRFSGRQFSNSRSEMNVSTLELGDSALYLCASSSRSGIGNTIYFGEGSWLTVV.

The chain joins TRBV18 to TRBJ1-2, with TRBD1 matching over 7 bases. V was clipped by 6 bases and J by 5 bases; unmatched bases: 3. CDR1 is KGHSH and CDR2 is LQKENI in the germline V gene. This CDR3 has 12 residues. The CDR3 region has the DNA TGTGCCAGCTCCCAGGGGGAGTATGGCTACACCTTC. It yields the protein CASSQGEYGYTF.

The chain employs TRBV28 and TRBJ1-4, with TRBD1 matching over 8 bases. Losses at the gene ends were 5 bases for V and 6 bases for J; bases not matched to a gene: 11. Germline loops: CDR1 MDHEN, CDR2 SYDVKM. The CDR3 loop spans 16 amino acids. The CDR3 coding sequence is TGTGCCAGCAGTCGGGAGACAGGGGTCCCTGATGAAAAACTGTTTTTT. It codes for CASSRETGVPDEKLFF.

The rearrangement links TRBV30 to TRBJ1-4, with D unresolved. This CDR3 region has 13 residues. The germline CDR1 and CDR2 sequences are GTSNPN and SVGIG (reference sequence). V dropped 2 bases and J dropped 9 bases, with 13 bases sitting between them. The CDR3 spells CAWSPTVMKKLFF. The CDR3 bases are TGTGCCTGGAGTCCAACCGTGATGAAAAAACTGTTTTTT.

The chain joins TRBV7-9 to TRBJ2-5, with 7 bases aligning to TRBD1. The CDR3 has 13 residues. J gave up 2 bases and V 5 bases, and 2 bases lay outside the gene matches. CDR1 and CDR2 from the germline V gene are SEHNR and FQNEAQ (reference sequence). The CDR3 reads CASSQGQQETQYF. The CDR3 DNA follows: TGTGCCAGCAGCCAGGGACAGCAAGAGACCCAGTACTTC.

The rearrangement joins TRBV5-8 to TRBJ2-2; 7 nucleotides line up with TRBD1. With 4 bases clipped from V and 7 bases from J, the junction kept 13 bases outside the gene matches. Germline V lookup: CDR1 SGHTS, CDR2 YDEGEE. This CDR3 comprises 16 residues. The CDR3 protein is CASSGRGGADVGELFF. The CDR3 region has the DNA TGTGCCAGCAGCGGGAGAGGGGGCGCGGATGTCGGGGAGCTGTTTTTT.

The J gene is TRBJ1-1, the V gene TRBV5-1, with 7 positions matching TRBD1. The CDR3 runs to 14 residues. CDR1 is SGHRS and CDR2 is YFSETQ in the germline V gene. V was pared by 4 bases and J by 3 bases, with 6 bases of the junction left unmatched. CDR3 loop: CASSPLGQDTEAFF. The DNA of the CDR3 is TGCGCCAGCAGCCCCTTAGGACAGGACACTGAAGCTTTCTTT.

The J gene is TRBJ1-2, the V gene TRBV12-3 or TRBV12-4, with 7 nucleotides matching TRBD1. V was clipped by 8 bases and J by 7 bases; unmatched bases: 7. CDR3 length equals 12 residues. The CDR3 DNA reads as TGTGCCAGCGGTACAGGGGTCGGTGGCTACACCTTC. As protein: CASGTGVGGYTF.

The rearrangement joins TRBV18 to TRBJ2-7; no clear D. Germline CDR1 KGHSH, CDR2 LQKENI. The V gene lost 6 bases and the J gene lost 0 bases, with 12 bases spanning the gap. The CDR3 sequence is 14 residues long. The CDR3 here is CASSLDSSSYEQYF. CDR3 bases: TGTGCCAGCTCCCTCGACTCCAGCTCCTACGAGCAGTACTTC.

On this clone: The junction and the germline gene differ at one end; a read error may be behind it. The chain links TRBV13 to TRBJ2-7, with D tentatively TRBD2 (7 bases). Looked up from germline, CDR1 is PRHDT and CDR2 is FYEKMQ (reference sequence). This CDR3 region has 12 residues. CDR3 sequence (DNA): TGTGCCAGCAGCCTAGGGGGGGTCGAGCAGTACTTC. As protein: CASSLGGVEQYF.

This clone was seen only a few times. The chain recombines TRBV7-2 with TRBJ2-3; D remains ambiguous. Germline V gene data show CDR1 as SGHTA and CDR2 as FQGNSA. CDR3 length: 15 residues. V was trimmed by 1 base and J by 4 bases, leaving 12 bases between them. DNA for the CDR3: TGTGCCAGCAGCTTAGTTACTGCCATTGCAGATACGCAGTATTTT. Its translation is CASSLVTAIADTQYF.

The rearrangement joins TRBV18 to TRBJ2-3; TRBD2 aligns across 10 bases. Germline V gene data show CDR1 as KGHSH and CDR2 as LQKENI. With V trimmed by 3 bases and J by 1 base, 7 bases remained unmatched. The CDR3 sequence is 17 residues long. For the CDR3, the DNA is TGTGCCAGCTCACCCGGGACTAGCGTCTTCCGCACAGATACGCAGTATTTT. Translated: CASSPGTSVFRTDTQYF.

The genes are TRBV28 and TRBJ2-5, with D maybe TRBD1 (6 bases). The CDR3 totals 15 residues. Germline assignment: CDR1 MDHEN and CDR2 SYDVKM. Trimming took 5 bases from V and 0 from J, leaving 13 bases between them. This chain's CDR3 is CASSPRRQDQETQYF. DNA of the CDR3: TGTGCCAGCAGTCCTCGGCGACAGGACCAAGAGACCCAGTACTTC.

The rearrangement joins TRBV7-2 to TRBJ2-4, with D possibly TRBD1 on 6 matching bases. The germline V and J ends were trimmed by 5 bases and 5 bases, with 13 bases remaining between them. Germline V lookup: CDR1 SGHTA, CDR2 FQGNSA. The CDR3 is 14 residues long. CDR3 loop: CASSASRTENIQYF. CDR3 DNA: TGTGCCAGCAGCGCCTCCCGGACAGAAAACATTCAGTACTTC.

This clone occurred a few times. The rearrangement links TRBV9 to TRBJ2-2, with D unclear. Germline V lookup: CDR1 SGDLS, CDR2 YYNGEE. The CDR3 contains 15 residues. V dropped 0 bases and J dropped 1 base, with 7 bases sitting between them. CDR3 DNA sequence: TGTGCCAGCAGCGTAGAAGTACAGAACACCGGGGAGCTGTTTTTT. This codes for CASSVEVQNTGELFF.

J is TRBJ1-1 and V is TRBV19; D gene ambiguous. The CDR3 covers 14 residues. V lost 3 bases and J lost 2, with 10 bases in between. Per germline, CDR1 LNHDA and CDR2 SQIVND (reference sequence). The chain's CDR3 is CASSIFGSNTEAFF. DNA of the CDR3: TGTGCCAGTAGTATTTTTGGCTCTAACACTGAAGCTTTCTTT.